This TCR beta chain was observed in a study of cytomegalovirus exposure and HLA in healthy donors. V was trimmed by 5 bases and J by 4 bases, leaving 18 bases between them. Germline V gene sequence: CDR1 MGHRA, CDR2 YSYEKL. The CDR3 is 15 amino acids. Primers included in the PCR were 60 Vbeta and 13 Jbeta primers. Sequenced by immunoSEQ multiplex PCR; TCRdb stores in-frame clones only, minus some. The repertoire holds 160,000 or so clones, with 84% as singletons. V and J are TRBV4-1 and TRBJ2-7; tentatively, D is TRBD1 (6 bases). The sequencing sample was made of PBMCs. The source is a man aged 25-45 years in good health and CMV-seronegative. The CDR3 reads CASSDEPGTPYEQYF. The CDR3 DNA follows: TGCGCCAGCAGCGATGAGCCCGGGACACCTTACGAGCAGTACTTC.